The 16 T cell receptor beta chains reported below all come from one sample, sequenced in a study of siplizumab effects on memory and regulatory T cells. Sequenced by immunoSEQ multiplex PCR; TCRdb stores in-frame clones only, minus some. The sample lists about 60,000 clones, roughly 83% seen once, with roughly 3.8% in the top ten. Sequenced sample: memory CD4+ T cells sorted from blood. These receptors were taken from a human donor in good health.

This clone was seen just once. V usage is TRBV10-2 and J usage is TRBJ2-7; tentative D call: TRBD1 (5 bases). CDR3 length equals 14 residues. Germline V CDR1 and CDR2: WSHSY, SAAADI. Trimming shortened V by 0 bases and J by 2 bases, and 8 bases separated the two germline ends. The CDR3 bases are TGCGCCAGCAGTGAGTCGGGGCGAGCCTACGAGCAGTACTTC. Encoded protein: CASSESGRAYEQYF.

The chain carries TRBV28 and TRBJ1-3, with D uncertain. The germline CDR1 and CDR2 sequences are MDHEN and SYDVKM. CDR3 length equals 12 residues. V was cut by 6 bases and J by 6 bases, with 9 bases left in between. The CDR3 loop is CASSPQENTIYF. The DNA for the CDR3 is TGTGCCAGCAGCCCACAAGAAAACACCATATATTTT.

The chain has TRBV29-1 and TRBJ2-1; 9 bases line up with TRBD1. The CDR3 loop spans 14 amino acids. With 6 bases clipped from V and 7 bases from J, the junction kept 10 bases outside the gene matches. Looked up from germline, CDR1 is SQVTM and CDR2 is ANQGSEA. The CDR3 region is CSVLHRGPSNEQFF. The CDR3 DNA reads as TGCAGCGTCCTCCACAGGGGGCCAAGTAATGAGCAGTTCTTC.

Turning to this clone: The conserved final phenylalanine or tryptophan is absent from the CDR3, which likely points to a read error. It is unclear where the CDR3 begins or ends on the DNA, so no DNA is shown, and the CDR3 is as TCRdb lists it. The J gene is TRBJ2-3, the V gene TRBV28; the table gives TRBD1 as D, unverified against the DNA. Germline V lookup: CDR1 MDHEN, CDR2 SYDVKM. The CDR3 spans 12 amino acids, including both terminal residues. Here the CDR3 reads CASSLWGTGWDL.

V usage is TRBV15 and J usage is TRBJ1-2, with TRBD1 matching over 7 bases. The germline V gene has CDR1 LNHNV and CDR2 YYDKDF (reference sequence). This CDR3 contains 17 residues. J gave up 4 bases and V 0 bases, and 11 bases lay outside the gene matches. CDR3 sequence: CATSRDSVTGSTYGYTF. The CDR3 DNA is TGTGCCACCAGCAGAGATTCAGTGACAGGGTCCACCTATGGCTACACCTTC.

J is TRBJ2-5 and V is TRBV18; perhaps D is TRBD1 or TRBD2 (5 bases each). Germline CDR1 is KGHSH and CDR2 is LQKENI. The CDR3 loop spans 16 amino acids. Trimming cost V 3 bases and J 2 bases, with 16 bases left between them. The CDR3 nucleotides are TGTGCCAGCTCACCGGCTAATCAGGGAGTACAAGAGACCCAGTACTTC. Residues: CASSPANQGVQETQYF.

V and J are TRBV4-1 and TRBJ1-1, with 11 bases lining up with TRBD1. Looked up from germline, CDR1 is MGHRA and CDR2 is YSYEKL. The V and J ends lost 0 bases and 6 bases, in that order; junction bases with no gene match: 9. The CDR3 loop spans 17 amino acids. This CDR3 is CASSQDRVWDRGSEAFF. In DNA, the CDR3 is TGCGCCAGCAGCCAAGATAGAGTTTGGGACAGGGGGTCTGAAGCTTTCTTT.

The chain links TRBV7-3 to TRBJ2-5; D not resolved. Germline V gives CDR1 SGHTA, CDR2 FQGTGA. The CDR3 spans 12 residues. Trimming took 0 bases from V and 3 from J, leaving 2 bases between them. CDR3 loop: CASSLTKETQYF. In nucleotides, the CDR3 is TGTGCCAGCAGCTTAACTAAAGAGACCCAGTACTTC.

V is TRBV5-1 and J is TRBJ2-3; possibly TRBD2 for D (5 bases). Germline V gives CDR1 SGHRS, CDR2 YFSETQ. The CDR3 is 14 amino acids. Trimming took 4 bases from V and 4 from J, leaving 13 bases between them. The chain's CDR3 is CASSPDHSADTQYF. The CDR3 region has the DNA TGCGCCAGCAGCCCCGACCATAGCGCAGATACGCAGTATTTT.

The chain recombines TRBV10-1 with TRBJ2-1; 12 positions match TRBD2. The V and J ends lost 11 bases and 2 bases, in that order; junction bases with no gene match: 7. The CDR3 runs 15 residues. Germline assignment: CDR1 WNHNN and CDR2 SYGVQD (reference sequence). The CDR3 sequence is CASTSGGLPYNEQFF. For the CDR3, the DNA is TGCGCCTCGACTAGCGGGGGTTTGCCCTACAATGAGCAGTTCTTC.

The chain couples TRBV7-2 to TRBJ1-1, with TRBD1 identical over 7 bases. The length of the CDR3 is 15 residues. J lost 4 bases, V lost 5 bases, and 10 bases had no gene match. The germline CDR1 and CDR2 sequences are SGHTA and FQGNSA. This CDR3 reads CASSAEPRGSTEAFF. The CDR3 DNA reads as TGTGCCAGCAGCGCGGAACCCAGGGGGTCCACTGAAGCTTTCTTT.

The chain combines TRBV4-1 with TRBJ2-3; D could derive from TRBD1 or TRBD2 (6 bases each). This CDR3 comprises 16 residues. The germline V and J ends were trimmed by 1 base and 4 bases, with 15 bases remaining between them. The germline V gene has CDR1 MGHRA and CDR2 YSYEKL. CDR3 bases: TGCGCCAGCAGCCAAGGAAAGGGGGGCCCGCCAGATACGCAGTATTTT. It encodes CASSQGKGGPPDTQYF.

The chain is built from TRBV2 and TRBJ2-1; the D gene could be TRBD1 or TRBD2 (5 bases each). Trimming left V 6 bases short and J 2 bases short, with 14 bases between. This CDR3 spans 15 amino acids. In germline, CDR1 is SNHLY, CDR2 FYNNEI. The CDR3 reads CASRGRDRAYNEQFF. The CDR3 DNA sequence: TGTGCCAGCAGGGGCCGGGACCGCGCCTACAATGAGCAGTTCTTC. Variable domain in full (rest from reference TRBV2 and TRBJ2-1): EPEVTQTPSHQVTQMGQEVILRCVPISNHLYFYWYRQILGQKVEFLVSFYNNEISEKSEIFDDQFSVERPDGSNFTLKIRSTKLEDSAMYFCASRGRDRAYNEQFFGPGTRLTVL.

J is TRBJ2-1 and V is TRBV7-7; 11 nucleotides line up with TRBD2. The CDR3 consists of 15 residues. V shed 5 bases and J 4 bases; nucleotides not matched to a gene: 4. Germline V gene lookup returns CDR1 SSHAT and CDR2 FNYEAQ (reference sequence). CDR3 nucleotides: TGTGCCAGCAGCCCCGTAGCGGGGGGGTACAATGAGCAGTTCTTC. Translation gives CASSPVAGGYNEQFF.

The sample holds a few counts of this clone. The chain links TRBV5-1 to TRBJ1-5; D may be TRBD1 (6 bases). The germline V and J ends were trimmed by 5 bases and 5 bases, with 11 bases remaining between them. Germline V CDR1 and CDR2: SGHRS, YFSETQ. The CDR3 extends over 13 amino acids. The CDR3 reads CASSKQGDQPQHF. The CDR3 nucleotides are TGCGCCAGCAGTAAACAGGGAGATCAGCCCCAGCATTTT.

The genes are TRBV2 and TRBJ2-3; TRBD2 agrees at 10 bases. The CDR3 loop spans 15 amino acids. V lost 5 bases and J lost 2; bases outside the gene matches: 4. The germline gives CDR1 SNHLY, CDR2 FYNNEI. DNA of the CDR3: TGTGCCAGCAGTAGGAGCGGGAGGGACACAGATACGCAGTATTTT. Residues: CASSRSGRDTDTQYF. The complete variable domain, with remaining parts taken from reference TRBV2 and TRBJ2-3, reads EPEVTQTPSHQVTQMGQEVILRCVPISNHLYFYWYRQILGQKVEFLVSFYNNEISEKSEIFDDQFSVERPDGSNFTLKIRSTKLEDSAMYFCASSRSGRDTDTQYFGPGTRLTVL.